This entry lists 3 T cell receptor beta chains sequenced from one sample in a study of T cells in Graves' hyperthyroidism and ophthalmopathy. The source material, RNA transcripts, was used to amplify TCR beta CDR3 regions. Primed by the HTBI set, a first-round RT-PCR was run on the TCR CDR3. TCRdb called the multiplex PCR reads again in MiXCR, with one record for every CDR3 protein. The sample yields 500,000 to 800,000 distinct CDR3 sequences, less than 45% seen once. Sequenced material: peripheral blood or thyroid tissue (not recorded which). The receptors come from an adult man with Graves' disease, either hyperthyroidism or ophthalmopathy (not recorded which).

The chain couples TRBV7-9 to TRBJ2-5; D is unresolved. Per germline, CDR1 SEHNR and CDR2 FQNEAQ (reference sequence). The CDR3 length is 14 residues. With 4 bases removed from V and 3 bases from J, the gap between germline ends came to 12 bases. The CDR3 DNA follows: TGTGCCAGCAGCTCAAAAGGCGGTGAAGAGACCCAGTACTTC. This gives the protein CASSSKGGEETQYF.

As to this clonotype: An end of the junction differs from the germline gene, which may be a read error. The rearrangement joins TRBV7-2 to TRBJ1-2; D gene unclear. Looked up from germline, CDR1 is SGHTA and CDR2 is FQGNSA. This CDR3 spans 13 amino acids. This chain's CDR3 is CVSSLGQSYGYTF. The CDR3 nucleotides are TGTGTCAGCAGCTTAGGCCAGTCCTATGGCTACACCTTC.

The V and J genes are TRBV10-3 and TRBJ2-1; 11 nucleotides match TRBD2. The V gene end was trimmed by 6 bases and the J gene end by 5 bases; junction bases not matched to a gene: 3. The CDR3 is made up of 14 amino acids. Germline assignment: CDR1 ENHRY and CDR2 SYGVKD. CDR3 DNA sequence: TGTGCCATCAGCCCGGGACTAGCGGACAATGAGCAGTTCTTC. Encoded protein: CAISPGLADNEQFF.